A selection of T cell receptor beta chains follows, all from one sample in a study of breast tumors, draining lymph nodes, adjacent tissues. TCRdb re-analysed the multiplex PCR reads in MiXCR, keeping a single row per CDR3 protein. The data show 290,000 or so distinct CDR3 sequences, 30% seen once. Sample: axillary lymph node tissue. These receptors were obtained from a female donor with breast cancer. Some clones in this sample may be carry-over from other donors' samples. Both conserved end residues are part of each CDR3. A D gene is named only where the DNA matches it firmly. Expanded clones are given a class, and other clones once, few, many or no size at all.

d_gene | j_gene | v_gene | abundance | CDR3nt | CDR3aa
. | TRBJ2-5 | TRBV25-1 | many | TGTGCCAGCAGTGAAAGGAAGACCCAGTACTTC | CASSERKTQYF
TRBD2 | TRBJ2-1 | TRBV12-3/TRBV12-4 | . | TGTGCCATCAGTGAAGTAGCAACTAGCGGGAAGGTGAGTGAGCAGTTCTTC | CAISEVATSGKVSEQFF
TRBD1 | TRBJ2-5 | TRBV10-3 | many | TGTGCCATCAGTGAGACAGCCTCGACAGGGTTGGGAAGGGAGACCCAGTACTTC | CAISETASTGLGRETQYF
. | TRBJ1-4 | TRBV5-8 | many | TGTGCCAGCAGCTTCCGGGGTGCTAATGAAAAACTGTTTTTT | CASSFRGANEKLFF
. | TRBJ1-5 | TRBV29-1 | many | TGCAGCGTGGGGACGGTTCCCAATCAGCCCCAGCATTTT | CSVGTVPNQPQHF
. | TRBJ2-1 | TRBV11-2 | few | TGTGCCAGCAGCTTCAGAGGGTTCAATGAGCAGTTCTTC | CASSFRGFNEQFF
TRBD1 | TRBJ1-5 | TRBV6-5 | few | TGTGCCAGCGGACACCCGGACAGGGGCTCTCAGCCCCAGCATTTT | CASGHPDRGSQPQHF
TRBD1 | TRBJ2-1 | TRBV11-1 | many | TGTGCCAGCAGCCTCGGACAGGGGGGGCGCAATGAGCAGTTCTTC | CASSLGQGGRNEQFF
. | TRBJ2-5 | TRBV12-3/TRBV12-4 | many | TGTGCCAGCAGAGGGAGCCGGGGGGCAGAGACCCAGTACTTC | CASRGSRGAETQYF
TRBD2 | TRBJ2-7 | TRBV4-1 | . | TGCGCCAGCAGCCAAGATTGGGGACTACGCCCGGAGATCTACGAGCAGTACTTC | CASSQDWGLRPEIYEQYF
TRBD2 | TRBJ2-1 | TRBV10-1 | many | TGCGCCAGCAGTGAGCTAGCGGGGCCCTCCTACAATGAGCAGTTCTTC | CASSELAGPSYNEQFF
. | TRBJ2-5 | TRBV6-1 | many | TGTGCCAGCAGTAAAGGGGGGACCCAGTACTTC | CASSKGGTQYF
TRBD2 | TRBJ2-5 | TRBV28 | . | TGTGCCAGCAGTTTAGTAGGTAGCGGGGAAGAGACCCAGTACTTC | CASSLVGSGEETQYF
. | TRBJ2-3 | TRBV11-2 | many | TGTGCCAGCAGCCAAGGTAGTCTAGCGGATACGCAGTATTTT | CASSQGSLADTQYF
. | TRBJ1-2 | TRBV30 | few | TGTGCCTGGAGTCCGTCCCGGGACTATGGCTACACCTTC | CAWSPSRDYGYTF
TRBD2 | TRBJ2-2 | TRBV29-1 | many | TGCAGCGTTGGCGGGAGCCCGGGGACCGGGGAGCTGTTTTTT | CSVGGSPGTGELFF
. | TRBJ2-1 | TRBV7-7 | . | TGTGCTAGAGATCTCGGGAGCGCAGAGTCGGATGAGCAGTTCTTC | CARDLGSAESDEQFF
. | TRBJ1-3 | TRBV2 | . | TGTGCCAGCAGTCAGGCAGGGGCGGGAAACACCATATATTTT | CASSQAGAGNTIYF
TRBD2 | TRBJ2-1 | TRBV6-6 | few | TGTGCCAGCAGGGGTAGCGGGACGTACAATGAGCAGTTCTTC | CASRGSGTYNEQFF
. | TRBJ1-6 | TRBV7-8 | . | TGTGCCAGCAGCTCGAGGGGGTCCAATTCACCCCTCCACTTT | CASSSRGSNSPLHF
TRBD2 | TRBJ2-1 | TRBV11-2 | many | TGTGCCAGCAGTCTAGCGGGAGGTAGCAATGAGCAGTTCTTC | CASSLAGGSNEQFF
TRBD1 | TRBJ2-7 | TRBV7-9 | many | TGTGCCAGCAGCTTAGGCAAGACAGGGGAAGACTCCTACGAGCAGTACTTC | CASSLGKTGEDSYEQYF
. | TRBJ1-5 | TRBV10-1 | many | TGCGCCAGCAGTGTTGGCCCAAATCAGCCCCAGCATTTT | CASSVGPNQPQHF
. | TRBJ2-1 | TRBV20-1 | many | TGCAGTGCTAGTCCAGGGAATAAACAGCGGGAGCAGTTCTTC | CSASPGNKQREQFF
. | TRBJ2-2 | TRBV7-6 | . | TGTGCCAGCAGCGTTGAGCCGAACACCGGGGAGCTGTTTTTT | CASSVEPNTGELFF
. | TRBJ1-2 | TRBV9 | few | TGTGCCAGCAGCGTAGGATTCTTATGTGCTAACTATGGCTACACCTTC | CASSVGFLCANYGYTF
. | TRBJ2-6 | TRBV29-1 | few | TGCAGCGTTGAGATACGGGGCTCTGGGGCCAACGTCCTGACTTTC | CSVEIRGSGANVLTF
TRBD1 | TRBJ1-5 | TRBV7-2 | many | TGTGCCAGCAGCCCGCAGGGGGGAACCAATCAGCCCCAGCATTTT | CASSPQGGTNQPQHF
TRBD2 | TRBJ2-5 | TRBV29-1 | . | TGCAGCGTCACGGGACTAGCGGGAGGAGGCCAAGAGACCCAGTACTTC | CSVTGLAGGGQETQYF
. | TRBJ2-7 | TRBV6-6 | few | TGTGCCACCCGTCCGGGGATGGGGGTTTCCTACGAGCAGTACTTC | CATRPGMGVSYEQYF
. | TRBJ1-5 | TRBV6-9 | many | TGTGCCAGCAGTTATTCGAGCTTTGGAGGACGTCAGCCCCAGCATTTT | CASSYSSFGGRQPQHF
TRBD2 | TRBJ2-7 | TRBV7-8 | . | TGTGCCAGCAGCCCTGCCTCGCCACTAGCGGGAGTCGACGAGCAGTACTTC | CASSPASPLAGVDEQYF
TRBD1 | TRBJ1-2 | TRBV5-6 | many | TGTGCCAGCAGCTTGAACAGGGGGAAGGGCTTTGACACCTTC | CASSLNRGKGFDTF
. | TRBJ2-2 | TRBV29-1 | many | TGCAGCGTTGTTCGGACGGGCACCGGGGAGCTGTTTTTT | CSVVRTGTGELFF
TRBD2 | TRBJ2-1 | TRBV5-1 | many | TGCGCCAGCAGCTTTTCTATGACGCTAGCGGGAGGATACAATGAGCAGTTCTTC | CASSFSMTLAGGYNEQFF
. | TRBJ2-2 | TRBV7-9 | . | TGTGCCAGCAGCCAGGGTTCAGGGCGGACCGGGGAGCTGTTTTTT | CASSQGSGRTGELFF
TRBD1 | TRBJ2-3 | TRBV12-3/TRBV12-4 | . | TGTGCCAGCGGTCTCCGTAGGACAGGGGGCCGCACAGATACGCAGTATTTT | CASGLRRTGGRTDTQYF
. | TRBJ2-1 | TRBV9 | many | TGTGCCAGCAGCGTAGGTCGCGGGAACGTAGATGAGCAGTTCTTC | CASSVGRGNVDEQFF